These 18 T cell receptor beta chains originate from one sample sequenced in a study of T cell responses to AZD1222 COVID-19 vaccine. TCRdb's copy holds only in-frame clones and misses some; the assay was immunoSEQ multiplex PCR. Here the sample spans about 73,000 clones, 89% being singletons. The starting material was peripheral blood, obtained 28 days after the second AZD1222 dose. The receptors shown here come from an adult who received the AZD1222 COVID-19 vaccine.

The CDR3 loop is CASSLSGTKIGYTF. CDR3 bases: TGTGCCAGCAGCTTATCCGGTACTAAGATAGGCTACACCTTC. The V and J genes are TRBV7-2 and TRBJ1-2; D call uncertain. V dropped 2 bases and J dropped 8 bases, with 15 bases sitting between them. CDR3 length equals 14 residues. Germline CDR1 and CDR2: SGHTA and FQGNSA.

V and J are TRBV2 and TRBJ2-3; 7 bases align to TRBD2. The germline V gene encodes CDR1 SNHLY and CDR2 FYNNEI. V trimming: 6 bases; J trimming: 2 bases; junction bases outside the gene matches: 8. CDR3 length: 15 residues. CDR3 loop: CASSPGTTSTDTQYF. For the CDR3, the DNA is TGTGCCAGCAGCCCGGGGACTACCTCCACAGATACGCAGTATTTT. Full variable domain (remainder filled in from reference TRBV2 and TRBJ2-3): EPEVTQTPSHQVTQMGQEVILRCVPISNHLYFYWYRQILGQKVEFLVSFYNNEISEKSEIFDDQFSVERPDGSNFTLKIRSTKLEDSAMYFCASSPGTTSTDTQYFGPGTRLTVL.

The V gene is TRBV5-4, the J gene TRBJ2-7; 9 bases align to TRBD2. V shed 4 bases and J 6 bases; nucleotides not matched to a gene: 14. The CDR3 is 16 residues long. Germline-derived CDR1 and CDR2 are SGHNT and YYREEE (reference sequence). The CDR3 DNA sequence: TGTGCCAGCAGCAAAAATCCAGGACTAGCGTCCCGCGAGCAGTACTTC. Translating it yields CASSKNPGLASREQYF.

The rearrangement joins TRBV5-1 to TRBJ1-5, with a tentative D call TRBD1 (5 bases). The CDR3 consists of 15 residues. V was clipped by 0 bases and J by 2 bases, with 9 bases between them. Germline CDR1 and CDR2: SGHRS and YFSETQ. The CDR3: CASSLEGFGNQPQHF. The CDR3 DNA is TGCGCCAGCAGCTTGGAGGGGTTTGGCAATCAGCCCCAGCATTTT.

This chain links TRBV29-1 with TRBJ1-1; no clear D. The germline V gene has CDR1 SQVTM and CDR2 ANQGSEA. Deletions cut 5 bases from V and 2 bases from J, with 9 bases between. This CDR3 is 12 amino acids long. The CDR3 DNA reads as TGCAGCGTTATCCGGAAAAACACTGAAGCTTTCTTT. As protein: CSVIRKNTEAFF.

The count of this clone is one. The chain has TRBV11-2 and TRBJ1-3; weak D call: TRBD1 (5 bases). The CDR3 extends over 17 amino acids. The V gene's germline CDR1 is SGHAT and CDR2 FQNNGV. V was clipped by 2 bases and J by 2 bases, with 16 bases between them. The CDR3 reads CASSLRGSRAAGNTIYF. The CDR3 nucleotides are TGTGCCAGCAGCTTAAGAGGTTCCAGGGCTGCTGGAAACACCATATATTTT.

This chain connects TRBV6-5 to TRBJ2-3, with no clear D. Germline-derived CDR1 and CDR2 are MNHEY and SVGAGI. This CDR3 comprises 13 residues. Trimming pared 7 bases from V and 1 base from J, leaving 9 bases between. The CDR3 protein is CASNIGGTDTQYF. The DNA for the CDR3 is TGTGCCAGCAACATCGGCGGCACAGATACGCAGTATTTT.

The chain employs TRBV11-1 and TRBJ1-2; TRBD1 matches at 8 bases. CDR1 is SGHAT and CDR2 is FQDESV in the germline V gene (reference sequence). The ends lost 4 bases at V and 6 bases at J; junction bases unmatched: 10. This CDR3 is 15 amino acids long. The CDR3 loop is CASSYSDRGLDGYTF. As DNA, the CDR3 is TGTGCCAGCAGCTACTCTGACAGGGGTTTGGATGGCTACACCTTC.

The chain combines TRBV4-2 with TRBJ2-2, with D perhaps given as TRBD1 or TRBD2 (5 bases each). CDR3 length: 15 amino acids. The germline V gene has CDR1 LGHNA and CDR2 YNFKEQ. V lost 5 bases to trimming and J lost 3 bases, with 13 bases between them. This chain's CDR3 is CASSESGRHTGELFF. The CDR3 DNA sequence: TGTGCCAGCAGCGAGTCGGGGCGGCACACCGGGGAGCTGTTTTTT.

The CDR3 region is CASSLAQAKNTEAFF. CDR3 nucleotide sequence: TGCGCCAGCAGCTTGGCACAGGCCAAGAACACTGAAGCTTTCTTT. The gene calls are TRBV5-1 and TRBJ1-1; a weak D match, TRBD1 (5 bases). CDR1 SGHRS and CDR2 YFSETQ come from the germline V gene. The CDR3 sequence is 15 residues long. V was shortened by 0 bases and J by 1 base, with 10 bases between the two germline ends.

This clone was found once. V is TRBV11-3 and J is TRBJ1-5; maybe TRBD1 (5 bases). Trimming removed 5 bases from V and 2 bases from J, with 25 bases in between. Germline V gene sequence: CDR1 SGHNT, CDR2 YENEEA. The CDR3 consists of 19 residues. Here the CDR3 reads CASSPGGHRMSGCNQPQHF. For the CDR3, the DNA is TGTGCCAGCAGCCCCGGTGGACATAGGATGAGCGGTTGCAATCAGCCCCAGCATTTT.

The chain links TRBV6-1 to TRBJ1-2; D gene ambiguous. V was clipped by 3 bases and J by 4 bases, with 6 bases between them. Germline V CDR1 and CDR2: MNHNS, SASEGT. The CDR3 totals 12 residues. The CDR3, as DNA: TGTGCCAGCAGTGACAGCGTCTATGGCTACACCTTC. Translating it yields CASSDSVYGYTF.

V usage is TRBV20-1 and J usage is TRBJ2-2; 9 bases fit TRBD1. There are 14 residues in the CDR3. V lost 3 bases and J lost 5; bases outside the gene matches: 4. Germline values: CDR1 DFQATT, CDR2 SNEGSKA (reference sequence). The CDR3 here is CSASHRGHTGELFF. CDR3 sequence (DNA): TGCAGTGCTAGTCACAGGGGGCATACCGGGGAGCTGTTTTTT.

This sequence joins TRBV7-3 and TRBJ2-2; TRBD1 or TRBD2 may be the D gene (5 bases each). CDR1 is SGHTA, CDR2 FQGTGA, per germline. V dropped 5 bases and J dropped 4 bases, with 11 bases sitting between them. The CDR3 length is 14 residues. The CDR3 sequence is CASSRDGLTGELFF. The CDR3 DNA reads as TGTGCCAGCAGCCGGGACGGACTCACCGGGGAGCTGTTTTTT.

The rearrangement uses TRBV28 and TRBJ2-3; TRBD2 is a possible D gene (5 bases). This CDR3 spans 16 amino acids. V was shortened by 3 bases and J by 0 bases, with 13 bases between the two germline ends. Germline V CDR1 and CDR2: MDHEN, SYDVKM. The CDR3 DNA reads as TGTGCCAGCAGTTTTAGCGTTGACTCTAGCACAGATACGCAGTATTTT. Translating gives CASSFSVDSSTDTQYF.

This rearrangement joins TRBV7-9 to TRBJ2-6; 9 bases line up with TRBD1. V trimming: 5 bases; J trimming: 1 base; junction bases outside the gene matches: 6. Germline CDR1 is SEHNR and CDR2 is FQNEAQ (reference sequence). The CDR3 spans 17 residues. This CDR3 is CASSHWGQGSGANVLTF. The CDR3 nucleotides read TGTGCCAGCAGCCACTGGGGACAGGGTTCTGGGGCCAACGTCCTGACTTTC. Variable domain in full (rest from reference TRBV7-9 and TRBJ2-6): DTGVSQNPRHKITKRGQNVTFRCDPISEHNRLYWYRQTLGQGPEFLTYFQNEAQLEKSRLLSDRFSAERPKGSFSTLEIQRTEQGDSAMYLCASSHWGQGSGANVLTFGAGSRLTVL.

This chain joins TRBV4-1 and TRBJ2-1; 10 bases fit TRBD2. Germline CDR1 reads MGHRA; CDR2 reads YSYEKL. V was clipped by 0 bases and J by 12 bases; unmatched bases: 8. The CDR3 contains 15 residues. CDR3 nucleotide sequence: TGCGCCAGCAGCCAAGAGGACCTAGCGGGGGCGGGGCAGTTCTTC. Its protein is CASSQEDLAGAGQFF.

The chain carries TRBV6-2 or TRBV6-3 and TRBJ2-7, with 14 bases that match TRBD2. V lost 5 bases to trimming and J lost 6 bases; unmatched junction nucleotides: 6. CDR1 is MNHEY, CDR2 SVGEGT, per germline. The CDR3 has 15 residues. The CDR3 DNA sequence: TGTGCCAGCAGTACGGGACTAGCGGGAGAGGGCGAGCAGTACGTC. This sequence encodes CASSTGLAGEGEQYV.